The present T cell receptor beta chain was sequenced within a study of cytomegalovirus exposure and HLA in healthy donors. Findings and limits, study-wide: Cytomegalovirus association was listed for under 200 TCR beta chains. Rare sequences made up most TCRs, while some public TCRs were found in many donors. A classifier reportedly called cytomegalovirus status with high sensitivity and specificity.

For this clone: The antigen is unknown.

V lost 8 bases to trimming and J lost 3 bases, with 10 bases between them. This CDR3 has 12 amino acids. Per the germline V gene, CDR1 is LNHDA and CDR2 is SQIVND (reference sequence). Only in-frame clones appear in the TCRdb table, and some are missing; sequencing was by immunoSEQ multiplex PCR. The data contain over 120,000 clones, roughly 89% of them singletons. The V call is TRBV19, the J call TRBJ1-2; TRBD1 is a possible D gene (6 bases). Sequences were obtained from PBMCs. This TCR came from a man aged 18-30 years in good health and CMV-seropositive. The CDR3 here is CASRGGDYGYTF. CDR3 nucleotides: TGTGCCAGTCGAGGGGGTGACTATGGCTACACCTTC.